What follows is one T cell receptor (beta chain) and its context. RNA transcripts yielded amplified TCR beta CDR3 regions. The first-round RT-PCR employed HTBI primers together with the Qiagen OneStep RT-PCR kit. A multiplex PCR was then performed as the second round. TCRdb redid the calling of the multiplex PCR reads with MiXCR, one entry per CDR3 protein. The repertoire holds some 750,000 distinct CDR3 sequences, with around 40% as singletons. This entry is derived from a study of Graves' ophthalmopathy and Graves' hyperthyroidism. The wider study: Sampling took place at initial diagnosis, with peripheral blood obtained before any treatment.

V lost 1 base to trimming and J lost 3 bases; unmatched junction nucleotides: 2. The CDR3 length is 14 residues. Germline-derived CDR1 and CDR2 are LGHNT and FRNRAP. The genes are TRBV12-5 and TRBJ2-5; 7 bases are shared with TRBD1. The sequenced material came from peripheral blood. This TCR came from an adult man with Graves' ophthalmopathy. CDR3 sequence (DNA): TGTGCTAGTGGTTTGGGACAGGGCGAAGAGACCCAGTACTTC. Translation gives CASGLGQGEETQYF.